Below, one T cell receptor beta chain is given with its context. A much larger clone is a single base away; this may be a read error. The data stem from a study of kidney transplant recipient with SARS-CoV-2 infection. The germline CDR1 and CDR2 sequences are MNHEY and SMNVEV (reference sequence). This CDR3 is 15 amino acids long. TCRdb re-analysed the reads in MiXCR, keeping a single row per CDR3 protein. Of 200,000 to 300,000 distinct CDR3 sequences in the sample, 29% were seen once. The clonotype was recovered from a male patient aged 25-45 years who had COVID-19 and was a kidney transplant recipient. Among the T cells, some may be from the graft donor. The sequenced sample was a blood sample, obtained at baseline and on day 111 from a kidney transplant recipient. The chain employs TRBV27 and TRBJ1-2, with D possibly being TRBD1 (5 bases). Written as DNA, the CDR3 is TGTGCCAGCAGTTTTCGTTTTGGGGCGGACTATGGCTGCACCTTC. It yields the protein CASSFRFGADYGCTF.